A single sample gave rise to the 15 T cell receptor beta chains below, sequenced in a study of T cell repertoires in cytomegalovirus infection (dated by TCRdb to the late 2010s). Sequencing instrument: Illumina HiSeq 1500. TCRdb's own reprocessing of the public reads used fastp at Q25 and MiXCR and kept productive beta chains. Rows merge per CDR3 protein into single entries with the most common DNA and genes. The sample table lists about 400,000 distinct CDR3 sequences, 15% to 20% of them with a count of one. Roughly 9% of the sample is in the top ten clones. Source material: PBMCs. These receptors originate from a human donor in good health (CMV status not recorded). Some clones in this sample may be carry-over from other donors' samples.

This clonotype was observed a few times. This chain connects TRBV19 to TRBJ2-7, with 10 bases that match TRBD2. V was clipped by 8 bases and J by 1 base; unmatched bases: 8. The germline V gene has CDR1 LNHDA and CDR2 SQIVND (reference sequence). This CDR3 has 15 amino acids. The CDR3 reads CASPPSGRKSYEQYF. The CDR3 nucleotides read TGTGCCAGTCCTCCTAGCGGGAGAAAATCCTACGAGCAGTACTTC.

Ten or more counts support this clonotype. The rearrangement links TRBV12-3 or TRBV12-4 to TRBJ1-6; 8 bases agree with TRBD1. The CDR3 covers 13 residues. The V gene end was trimmed by 6 bases and the J gene end by 9 bases; junction bases not matched to a gene: 4. CDR3 DNA sequence: TGTGCCAGCAGCATAGACAGGGGTTCACCCCTCCACTTT. Its translation: CASSIDRGSPLHF.

This clonotype was counted ten times or more. V is TRBV5-4 and J is TRBJ1-3; D is ambiguous. Trimming cost V 4 bases and J 0 bases, with 8 bases left between them. Germline CDR1 and CDR2: SGHNT and YYREEE (reference sequence). The CDR3 is 14 amino acids. The CDR3 loop is CASSDQSSGNTIYF. CDR3 nucleotides: TGTGCCAGCAGCGATCAAAGCTCTGGAAACACCATATATTTT.

The chain is built from TRBV29-1 and TRBJ1-1; no definite D call. V lost 4 bases to trimming and J lost 2 bases, with 14 bases between them. CDR1 and CDR2 (germline): SQVTM, ANQGSEA. The CDR3 loop spans 14 amino acids. As DNA, the CDR3 is TGCAGCGTTGCTTCGGCAACAAGAAACACTGAAGCTTTCTTT. Translating it yields CSVASATRNTEAFF.

The sample holds a few counts of this clonotype. This chain connects TRBV10-2 to TRBJ2-1; 9 bases agree with TRBD2. V was pared by 4 bases and J by 5 bases, with 12 bases of the junction left unmatched. The CDR3 length is 17 residues. The germline V gene has CDR1 WSHSY and CDR2 SAAADI. The CDR3 sequence is CASSARAGGDTNNEQFF. The CDR3 DNA reads as TGCGCCAGCAGTGCCCGAGCGGGAGGCGACACTAACAATGAGCAGTTCTTC.

This clonotype was counted many times. The CDR3 sequence: CASSLRDRGQGYTF. CDR3 DNA sequence: TGTGCCAGCAGTTTACGGGACAGGGGGCAAGGCTACACCTTC. The chain recombines TRBV28 with TRBJ1-2; 12 bases align to TRBD1. The CDR3 contains 14 residues. Germline V gene sequence: CDR1 MDHEN, CDR2 SYDVKM. V shed 2 bases, J shed 8 bases, and the junction held 3 bases outside the gene matches.

This clonotype was detected many times. The chain has TRBV14 and TRBJ2-3; no firm D call. This CDR3 spans 15 amino acids. Germline V lookup: CDR1 SGHDN, CDR2 FVKESK. V shed 4 bases and J shed 4 bases, with 15 bases lying between them. The CDR3 spells CASSRQPKAPDTQYF. Written as DNA, the CDR3 is TGTGCCAGCAGCCGGCAACCCAAGGCCCCAGATACGCAGTATTTT.

This clonotype was picked up many times. The chain employs TRBV6-2 or TRBV6-3 and TRBJ1-1; TRBD1 agrees at 7 bases. V was pared by 2 bases and J by 4 bases, with 1 base of the junction left unmatched. This CDR3 is 13 amino acids long. Germline-derived CDR1 and CDR2 are MNHEY and SVGEGT. CDR3 region: CASSYGDSTEAFF. CDR3 bases: TGTGCCAGCAGTTACGGGGACAGCACTGAAGCTTTCTTT.

The gene calls are TRBV29-1 and TRBJ2-3, with a tentative D call TRBD1 (6 bases). The germline V and J ends were trimmed by 2 bases and 3 bases, with 6 bases remaining between them. The germline CDR1 and CDR2 sequences are SQVTM and ANQGSEA. The CDR3 loop spans 12 amino acids. The DNA for the CDR3 is TGCAGCGTTGAAAGGGGGACAGATACGCAGTATTTT. Residues: CSVERGTDTQYF.

The genes are TRBV6-2 or TRBV6-3 and TRBJ2-1; the match to TRBD2 covers 7 bases. Germline lookup yields CDR1 MNHEY and CDR2 SVGEGT. The CDR3 covers 16 residues. Germline trimming cut 0 bases from V and 0 bases from J; bases unmatched to any gene: 2. Here the CDR3 reads CASSYSPSGSYNEQFF. In nucleotides, the CDR3 is TGTGCCAGCAGTTACTCCCCTAGCGGCTCCTACAATGAGCAGTTCTTC.

This clonotype has ten or more counts. The J gene is TRBJ1-5, the V gene TRBV19, with TRBD1 matching 8 bases. V trimming: 9 bases; J trimming: 1 base; junction bases outside the gene matches: 2. Germline V gene data show CDR1 as LNHDA and CDR2 as SQIVND (reference sequence). CDR3 length: 13 amino acids. CDR3: CASRDRSNQPQHF. Here the CDR3 DNA reads TGTGCCAGCAGGGACAGGAGCAATCAGCCCCAGCATTTT.

Many counts were recorded for this clonotype. J is TRBJ2-1 and V is TRBV20-1; D ambiguous. The CDR3 contains 12 residues. Trimming stripped 6 bases from V and 7 bases from J, with 13 bases between. The V gene's germline CDR1 is DFQATT and CDR2 SNEGSKA (reference sequence). The CDR3 reads CSARRQRNEQFF. CDR3 coding DNA: TGCAGTGCACGACGGCAAAGAAATGAGCAGTTCTTC.

This clonotype was seen only a few times. This sequence joins TRBV20-1 and TRBJ1-1, with a possible D match to TRBD1 (5 bases). The ends were cut back, 5 bases at V and 0 bases at J, with 22 bases in the middle. The CDR3 contains 17 residues. The V gene's germline CDR1 is DFQATT and CDR2 SNEGSKA (reference sequence). The CDR3 reads CSAEPPRGTIMNTEAFF. CDR3 DNA: TGCAGTGCTGAACCCCCGAGGGGTACGATAATGAACACTGAAGCTTTCTTT.

V gene TRBV27 combines with J gene TRBJ1-2, with 10 bases identical to TRBD1. Germline values: CDR1 MNHEY, CDR2 SMNVEV (reference sequence). CDR3 length equals 16 residues. The V segment lost 5 bases and the J segment 5 bases; nucleotides outside the gene matches: 11. The CDR3 reads CASSEGAGQGNYGYTF. The CDR3 coding sequence is TGTGCCAGCAGTGAAGGCGCGGGACAGGGGAATTATGGCTACACCTTC.

In this sample, this clonotype turned up many times. The chain joins TRBV6-2 or TRBV6-3 to TRBJ2-1; 7 bases line up with TRBD2. CDR1 MNHEY and CDR2 SVGEGT come from the germline V gene. The ends lost 7 bases at V and 2 bases at J; junction bases unmatched: 5. CDR3 size: 14 residues. The CDR3 DNA follows: TGTGCCAGCATGGGCGGGAGCCCCTACAATGAGCAGTTCTTC. This translates into CASMGGSPYNEQFF.